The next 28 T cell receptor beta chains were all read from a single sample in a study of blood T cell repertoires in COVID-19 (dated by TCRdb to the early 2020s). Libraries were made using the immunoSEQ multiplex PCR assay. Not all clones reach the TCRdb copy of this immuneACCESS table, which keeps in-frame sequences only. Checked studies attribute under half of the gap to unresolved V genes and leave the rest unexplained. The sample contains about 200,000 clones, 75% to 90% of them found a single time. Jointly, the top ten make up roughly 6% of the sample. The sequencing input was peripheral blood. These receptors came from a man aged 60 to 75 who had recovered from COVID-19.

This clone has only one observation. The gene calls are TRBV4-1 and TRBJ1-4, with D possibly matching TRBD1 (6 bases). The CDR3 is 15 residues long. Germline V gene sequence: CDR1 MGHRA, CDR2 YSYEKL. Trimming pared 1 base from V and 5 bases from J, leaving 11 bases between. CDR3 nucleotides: TGCGCCAGCAGCCAAGCGTCAGGGGTCAATGAAAAACTGTTTTTT. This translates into CASSQASGVNEKLFF.

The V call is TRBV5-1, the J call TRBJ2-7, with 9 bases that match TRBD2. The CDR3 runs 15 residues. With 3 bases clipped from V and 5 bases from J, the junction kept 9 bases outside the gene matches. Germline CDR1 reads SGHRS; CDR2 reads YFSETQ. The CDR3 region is CASSSRLAGMNEQYF. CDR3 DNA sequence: TGCGCCAGCAGCTCCAGGCTAGCGGGGATGAACGAGCAGTACTTC. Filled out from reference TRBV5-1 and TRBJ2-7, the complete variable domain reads KAGVTQTPRYLIKTRGQQVTLSCSPISGHRSVSWYQQTPGQGLQFLFEYFSETQRNKGNFPGRFSGRQFSNSRSEMNVSTLELGDSALYLCASSSRLAGMNEQYFGPGTRLTVT.

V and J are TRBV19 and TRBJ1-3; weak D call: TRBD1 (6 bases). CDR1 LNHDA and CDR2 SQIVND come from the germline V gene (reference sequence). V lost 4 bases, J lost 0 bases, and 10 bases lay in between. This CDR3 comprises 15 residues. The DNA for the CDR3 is TGTGCCAGTAGTACGACAGGCTTCTCTGGAAACACCATATATTTT. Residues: CASSTTGFSGNTIYF.

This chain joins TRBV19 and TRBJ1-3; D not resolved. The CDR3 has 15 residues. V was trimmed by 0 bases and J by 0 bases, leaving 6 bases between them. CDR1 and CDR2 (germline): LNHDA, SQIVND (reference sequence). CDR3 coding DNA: TGTGCCAGTAGTATAGATTCAGGCTCTGGAAACACCATATATTTT. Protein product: CASSIDSGSGNTIYF.

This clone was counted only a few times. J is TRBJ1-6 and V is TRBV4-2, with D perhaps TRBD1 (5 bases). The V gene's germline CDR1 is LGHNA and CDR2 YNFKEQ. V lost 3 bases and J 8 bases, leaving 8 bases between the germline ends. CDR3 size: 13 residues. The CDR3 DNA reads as TGTGCCAGCAGCCAGGGCAGGGATTCACCCCTCCACTTT. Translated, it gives CASSQGRDSPLHF.

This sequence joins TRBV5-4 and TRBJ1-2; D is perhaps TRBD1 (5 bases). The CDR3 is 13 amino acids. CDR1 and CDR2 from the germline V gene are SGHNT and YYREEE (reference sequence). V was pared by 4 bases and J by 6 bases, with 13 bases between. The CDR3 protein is CASSPPGVDGYTF. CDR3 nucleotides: TGTGCCAGCAGCCCGCCGGGGGTAGATGGCTACACCTTC.

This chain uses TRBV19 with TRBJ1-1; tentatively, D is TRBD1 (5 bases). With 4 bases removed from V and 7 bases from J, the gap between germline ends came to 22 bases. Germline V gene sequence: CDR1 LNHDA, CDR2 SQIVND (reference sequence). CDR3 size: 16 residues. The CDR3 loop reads CASSNAGGEGPGEAFF. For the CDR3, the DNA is TGTGCCAGTAGTAATGCTGGGGGGGAGGGGCCTGGTGAAGCTTTCTTT.

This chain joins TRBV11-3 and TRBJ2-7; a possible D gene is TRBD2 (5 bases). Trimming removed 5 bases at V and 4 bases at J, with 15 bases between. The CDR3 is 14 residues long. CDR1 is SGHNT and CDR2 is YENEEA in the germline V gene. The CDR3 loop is CASSPSRASYEQYF. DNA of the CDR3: TGTGCCAGCAGCCCCTCGCGGGCCAGTTACGAGCAGTACTTC.

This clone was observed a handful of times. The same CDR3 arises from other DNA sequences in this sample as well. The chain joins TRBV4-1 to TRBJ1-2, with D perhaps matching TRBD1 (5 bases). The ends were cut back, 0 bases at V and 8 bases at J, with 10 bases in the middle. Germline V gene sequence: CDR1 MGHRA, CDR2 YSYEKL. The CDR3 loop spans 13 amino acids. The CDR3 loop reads CASSQDRVGGYTF. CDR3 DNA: TGCGCCAGCAGCCAAGACAGGGTAGGCGGCTACACCTTC.

The CDR3 DNA reads TGTGCTAGTGGTTTGGTGACATCGGGAGTGCAGTTCTTC. Its protein product is CASGLVTSGVQFF. The genes are TRBV12-5 and TRBJ2-1, with a possible D match to TRBD2 (6 bases). The V end was cut by 0 bases, the J end by 12 bases, with 12 bases between. The CDR3 totals 13 residues. The germline CDR1 and CDR2 sequences are LGHNT and FRNRAP.

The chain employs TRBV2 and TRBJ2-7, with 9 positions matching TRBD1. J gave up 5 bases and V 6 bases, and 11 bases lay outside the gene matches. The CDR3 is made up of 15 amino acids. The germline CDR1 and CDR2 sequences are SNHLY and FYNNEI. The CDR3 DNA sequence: TGTGCCAGCAGCCAATCCGGGACAGGGTTGGACGAGCAGTACTTC. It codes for CASSQSGTGLDEQYF.

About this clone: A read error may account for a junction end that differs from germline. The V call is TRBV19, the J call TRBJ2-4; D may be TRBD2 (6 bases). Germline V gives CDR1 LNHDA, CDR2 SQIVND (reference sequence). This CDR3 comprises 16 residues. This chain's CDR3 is CASSIGGFRAKNIQYF. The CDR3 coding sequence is TGTGCCAGTAGCATAGGAGGGTTCAGGGCCAAAAACATTCAGTACTTC.

The CDR3 sequence: CASSNLREAFF. As DNA, the CDR3 is TGTGCCAGTAGTAATCTGCGTGAAGCTTTCTTT. The chain joins TRBV19 to TRBJ1-1; D is undetermined. Trimming took off 4 bases at V and 7 bases at J, with 7 bases between the two ends. Germline V CDR1 and CDR2: LNHDA, SQIVND (reference sequence). This CDR3 is built from 11 residues.

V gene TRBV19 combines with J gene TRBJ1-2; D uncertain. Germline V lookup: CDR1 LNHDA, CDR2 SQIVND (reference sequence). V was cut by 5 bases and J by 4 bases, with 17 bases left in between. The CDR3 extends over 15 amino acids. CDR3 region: CASSATPLRGYGYTF. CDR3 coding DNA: TGTGCCAGTAGTGCTACCCCGCTGCGGGGCTATGGCTACACCTTC.

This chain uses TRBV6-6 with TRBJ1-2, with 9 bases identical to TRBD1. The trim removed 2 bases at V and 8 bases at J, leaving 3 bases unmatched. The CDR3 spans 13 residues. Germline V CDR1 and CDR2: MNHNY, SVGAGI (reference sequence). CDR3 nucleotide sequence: TGTGCCAGCAGTTACGACAGGGGGGGCGGCTACACCTTC. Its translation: CASSYDRGGGYTF.

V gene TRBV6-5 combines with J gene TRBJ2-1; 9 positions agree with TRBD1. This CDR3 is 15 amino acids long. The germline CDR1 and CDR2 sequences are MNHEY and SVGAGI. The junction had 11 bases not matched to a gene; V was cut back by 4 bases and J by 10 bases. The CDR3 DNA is TGTGCCAGCAGTTTCCCTTCTGGGACAGGGTGGGAGCAGTTCTTC. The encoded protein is CASSFPSGTGWEQFF.

Written as DNA, the CDR3 is TGTGCCAGCAGCTCGGACAGGGGGCTCTACGAGCAGTACTTC. It yields the protein CASSSDRGLYEQYF. V usage is TRBV9 and J usage is TRBJ2-7; 11 bases match TRBD1. This CDR3 has 14 residues. With 4 bases clipped from V and 3 bases from J, the junction kept 3 bases outside the gene matches. Germline CDR1 SGDLS, CDR2 YYNGEE.

This CDR3 is CASSLSRFGQPQHF. CDR3 DNA: TGTGCCAGCAGTTTAAGCAGGTTCGGTCAGCCCCAGCATTTT. The chain joins TRBV28 to TRBJ1-5, with no clear D. The CDR3 has 14 residues. The germline V and J ends were trimmed by 2 bases and 6 bases, with 11 bases remaining between them. The germline gives CDR1 MDHEN, CDR2 SYDVKM.

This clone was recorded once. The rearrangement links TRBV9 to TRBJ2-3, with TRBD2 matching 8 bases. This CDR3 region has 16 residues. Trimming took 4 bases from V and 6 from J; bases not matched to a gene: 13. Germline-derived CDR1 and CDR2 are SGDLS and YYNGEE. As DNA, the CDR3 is TGTGCCAGCAGCCCCCGTAGCGGGAACCCCCCGGATACGCAGTATTTT. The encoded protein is CASSPRSGNPPDTQYF.

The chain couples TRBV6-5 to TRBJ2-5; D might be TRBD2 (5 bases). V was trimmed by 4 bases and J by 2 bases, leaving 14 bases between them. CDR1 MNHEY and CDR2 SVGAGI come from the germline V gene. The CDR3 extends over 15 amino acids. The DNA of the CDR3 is TGTGCCAGCAGTTTCCACCGGGATACACAAGAGACCCAGTACTTC. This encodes CASSFHRDTQETQYF.

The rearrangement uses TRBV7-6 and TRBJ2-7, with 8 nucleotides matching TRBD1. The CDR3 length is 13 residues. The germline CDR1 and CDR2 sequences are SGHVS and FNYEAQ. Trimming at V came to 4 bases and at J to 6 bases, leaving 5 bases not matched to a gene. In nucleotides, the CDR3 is TGTGCCAGCAGCTCGGACAGGGCTTCCGAGCAGTACTTC. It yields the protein CASSSDRASEQYF.

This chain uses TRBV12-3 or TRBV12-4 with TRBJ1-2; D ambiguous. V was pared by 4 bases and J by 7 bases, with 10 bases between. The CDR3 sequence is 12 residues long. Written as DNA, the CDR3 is TGTGCCAGCAGTTCCCGGGCGGGTGGCTACACCTTC. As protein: CASSSRAGGYTF.

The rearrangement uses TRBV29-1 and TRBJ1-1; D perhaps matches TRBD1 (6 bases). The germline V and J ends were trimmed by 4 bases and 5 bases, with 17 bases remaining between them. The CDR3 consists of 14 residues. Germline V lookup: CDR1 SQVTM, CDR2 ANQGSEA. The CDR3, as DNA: TGCAGCGTTGGACATTCCGACAGGAGGACTGAAGCTTTCTTT. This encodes CSVGHSDRRTEAFF.

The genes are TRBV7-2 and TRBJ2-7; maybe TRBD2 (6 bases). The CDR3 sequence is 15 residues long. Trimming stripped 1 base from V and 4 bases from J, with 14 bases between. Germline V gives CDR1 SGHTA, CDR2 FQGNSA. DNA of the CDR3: TGTGCCAGCAGCTTAGGGACTATCAATGCTTACGAGCAGTACTTC. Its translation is CASSLGTINAYEQYF.

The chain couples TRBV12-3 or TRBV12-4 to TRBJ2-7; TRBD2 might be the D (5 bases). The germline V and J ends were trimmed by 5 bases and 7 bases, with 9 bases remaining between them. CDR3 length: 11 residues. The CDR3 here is CASSQDWEQYF. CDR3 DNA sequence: TGTGCCAGCAGTCAGGACTGGGAGCAGTACTTC.

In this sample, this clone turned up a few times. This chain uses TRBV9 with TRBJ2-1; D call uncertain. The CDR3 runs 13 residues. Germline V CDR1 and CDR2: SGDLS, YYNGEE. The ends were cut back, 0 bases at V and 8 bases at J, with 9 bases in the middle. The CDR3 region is CASSVGPRDEQFF. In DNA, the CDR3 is TGTGCCAGCAGCGTAGGGCCTCGGGATGAGCAGTTCTTC. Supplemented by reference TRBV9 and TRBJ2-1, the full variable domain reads DSGVTQTPKHLITATGQRVTLRCSPRSGDLSVYWYQQSLDQGLQFLIQYYNGEERAKGNILERFSAQQFPDLHSELNLSSLELGDSALYFCASSVGPRDEQFFGPGTRLTVL.

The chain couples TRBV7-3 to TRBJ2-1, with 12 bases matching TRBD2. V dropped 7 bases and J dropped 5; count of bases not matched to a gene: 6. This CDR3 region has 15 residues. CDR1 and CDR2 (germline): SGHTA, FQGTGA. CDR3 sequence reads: CASTLLAGGNNEQFF. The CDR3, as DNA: TGTGCCAGCACACTTCTAGCGGGAGGGAACAATGAGCAGTTCTTC.

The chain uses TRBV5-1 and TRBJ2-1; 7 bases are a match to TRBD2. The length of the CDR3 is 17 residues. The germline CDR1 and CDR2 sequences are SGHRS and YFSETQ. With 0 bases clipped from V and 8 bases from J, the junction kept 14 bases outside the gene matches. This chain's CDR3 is CASSLGGGTATSDEQFF. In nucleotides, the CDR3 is TGCGCCAGCAGCTTGGGGGGAGGGACCGCAACCTCTGATGAGCAGTTCTTC.